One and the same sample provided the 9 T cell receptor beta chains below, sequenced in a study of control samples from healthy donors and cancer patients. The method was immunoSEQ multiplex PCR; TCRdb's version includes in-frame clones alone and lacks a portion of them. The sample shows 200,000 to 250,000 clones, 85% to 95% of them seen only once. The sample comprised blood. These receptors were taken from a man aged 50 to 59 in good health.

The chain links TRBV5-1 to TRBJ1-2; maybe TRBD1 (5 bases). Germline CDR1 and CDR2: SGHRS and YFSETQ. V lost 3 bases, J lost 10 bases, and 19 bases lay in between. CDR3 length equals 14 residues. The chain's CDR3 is CASSSGVGARDYTF. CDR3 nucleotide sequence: TGCGCCAGCAGCTCTGGCGTAGGGGCGCGAGACTACACCTTC.

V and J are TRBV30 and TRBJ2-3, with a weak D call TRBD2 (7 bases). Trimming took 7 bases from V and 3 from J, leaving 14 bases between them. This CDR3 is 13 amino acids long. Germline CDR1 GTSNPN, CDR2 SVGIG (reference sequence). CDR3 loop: CASTRGGTDTQYF. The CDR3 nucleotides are TGTGCCTCGACTAGGGGGGGGACAGATACGCAGTATTTT.

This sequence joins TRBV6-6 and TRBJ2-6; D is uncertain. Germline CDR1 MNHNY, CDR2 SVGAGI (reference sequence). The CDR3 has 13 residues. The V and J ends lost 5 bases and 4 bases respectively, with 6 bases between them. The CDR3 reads CASSGPGANVLTF. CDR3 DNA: TGTGCCAGCAGTGGTCCCGGGGCCAACGTCCTGACTTTC.

This CDR3 is CASSNTGGQSGGYTF. In DNA, the CDR3 is TGTGCCAGCAGCAACACAGGGGGACAGTCGGGAGGCTACACCTTC. This rearrangement joins TRBV28 to TRBJ1-2; TRBD1 matches at 8 bases. V shed 6 bases, J shed 8 bases, and the junction held 14 bases outside the gene matches. The CDR3 has 15 amino acids. Germline V gives CDR1 MDHEN, CDR2 SYDVKM.

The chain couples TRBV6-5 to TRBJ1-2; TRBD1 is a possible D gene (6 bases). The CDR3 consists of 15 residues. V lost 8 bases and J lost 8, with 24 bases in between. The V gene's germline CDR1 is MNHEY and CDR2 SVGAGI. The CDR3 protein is CASLSRARGQGGYTF. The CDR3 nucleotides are TGTGCCAGCCTTTCAAGAGCCAGGGGCCAAGGGGGCTACACCTTC.

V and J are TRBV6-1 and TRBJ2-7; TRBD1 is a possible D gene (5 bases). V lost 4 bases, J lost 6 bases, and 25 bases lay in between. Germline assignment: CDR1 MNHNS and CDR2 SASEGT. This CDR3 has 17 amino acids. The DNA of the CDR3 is TGTGCCAGCAGTGCTAAGCCATCTGTGGGGCCTGGGGTCGAGCAGTACGTC. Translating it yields CASSAKPSVGPGVEQYV.

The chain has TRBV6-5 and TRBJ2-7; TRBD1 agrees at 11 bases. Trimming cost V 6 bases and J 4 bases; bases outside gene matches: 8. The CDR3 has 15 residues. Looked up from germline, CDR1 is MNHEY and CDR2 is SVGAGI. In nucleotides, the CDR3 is TGTGCCAGCAGCCCCCCGGGACAGGGGGTTTACGAGCAGTACTTC. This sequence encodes CASSPPGQGVYEQYF.

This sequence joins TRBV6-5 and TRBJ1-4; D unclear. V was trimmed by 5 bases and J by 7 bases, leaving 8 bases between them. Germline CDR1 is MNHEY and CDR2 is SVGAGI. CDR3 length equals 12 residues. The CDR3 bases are TGTGCCAGCAGTCTATTTGGTGAAAAACTGTTTTTT. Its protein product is CASSLFGEKLFF.

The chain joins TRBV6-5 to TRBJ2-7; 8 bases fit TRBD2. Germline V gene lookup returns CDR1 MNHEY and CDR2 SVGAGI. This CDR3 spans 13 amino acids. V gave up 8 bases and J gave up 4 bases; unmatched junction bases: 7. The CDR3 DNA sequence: TGTGCCAGCGGACCAAGCGGGGGATACGAGCAGTACTTC. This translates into CASGPSGGYEQYF.